The 28 T cell receptor beta chains listed next were all sequenced from one sample in a study of blood T cell repertoires in COVID-19. The data were produced by immunoSEQ multiplex PCR, yet TCRdb's version contains in-frame clones alone and is incomplete. Of hundreds of thousands of clones in the sample, about nine tenths are singletons; the top ten hold roughly 6.5%. Sequenced input: peripheral blood. Source of these receptors: a man in his 60s who had recovered from COVID-19.

The chain links TRBV11-2 to TRBJ2-2; D not certain. With 2 bases removed from V and 9 bases from J, the gap between germline ends came to 4 bases. Germline lookup yields CDR1 SGHAT and CDR2 FQNNGV. The CDR3 extends over 11 amino acids. The CDR3 loop is CASSLSWELFF. The CDR3 DNA is TGTGCCAGCAGCTTAAGCTGGGAGCTGTTTTTT.

This clone has a handful of counts. The rearrangement joins TRBV5-8 to TRBJ1-1; 7 nucleotides match TRBD1. Losses at the gene ends were 1 base for V and 2 bases for J; bases not matched to a gene: 5. The CDR3 runs to 15 residues. The germline V gene encodes CDR1 SGHTS and CDR2 YDEGEE. In DNA form, the CDR3 reads TGTGCCAGCAGCTTGTTGGGACAGAGTAACACTGAAGCTTTCTTT. Translation: CASSLLGQSNTEAFF. Using reference TRBV5-8 and TRBJ1-1 for the parts outside the CDR3, the full variable domain is EAGVTQSPTHLIKTRGQQATLRCSPISGHTSVYWYQQALGLGLQFLLWYDEGEERNRGNFPPRFSGRQFPNYSSELNVNALELEDSALYLCASSLLGQSNTEAFFGQGTRLTVV.

The genes are TRBV28 and TRBJ2-1; 7 bases fit TRBD2. From germline, CDR1 is MDHEN and CDR2 SYDVKM. Germline trimming cut 2 bases from V and 3 bases from J; bases unmatched to any gene: 10. CDR3 length: 17 amino acids. The CDR3 DNA reads TGTGCCAGCAGTTTACCCTGGGGGGGAGGGATCTACAATGAGCAGTTCTTC. Translated: CASSLPWGGGIYNEQFF.

The V call is TRBV11-1, the J call TRBJ2-7; TRBD1 agrees at 10 bases. Losses at the gene ends were 3 bases for V and 1 base for J; bases not matched to a gene: 3. CDR1 is SGHAT, CDR2 FQDESV, per germline (reference sequence). CDR3 size: 15 residues. The CDR3 here is CASSFGQGGSYEQYF. CDR3 coding DNA: TGTGCCAGCAGCTTTGGACAGGGGGGATCCTACGAGCAGTACTTC.

The V call is TRBV7-2, the J call TRBJ1-2; 11 bases line up with TRBD1. This CDR3 contains 15 residues. In germline, CDR1 is SGHTA, CDR2 FQGNSA. With 1 base clipped from V and 4 bases from J, the junction kept 2 bases outside the gene matches. The CDR3 DNA reads as TGTGCCAGCAGCTTAGGCGGGACAGGGGGCTATGGCTACACCTTC. This encodes CASSLGGTGGYGYTF.

This chain links TRBV19 with TRBJ2-6; the D is unclear. Trimming took off 5 bases at V and 2 bases at J, with 4 bases between the two ends. The CDR3 extends over 13 amino acids. Germline lookup yields CDR1 LNHDA and CDR2 SQIVND (reference sequence). The CDR3 protein is CASSSTGANVLTF. DNA of the CDR3: TGTGCCAGTAGTTCAACTGGGGCCAACGTCCTGACTTTC.

This clone appeared once. The chain recombines TRBV6-5 with TRBJ2-3; 7 bases agree with TRBD1. CDR1 and CDR2 from the germline V gene are MNHEY and SVGAGI. V trimming: 2 bases; J trimming: 2 bases; junction bases outside the gene matches: 4. The CDR3 covers 15 residues. CDR3 in amino acids: CASSYRDSPTDTQYF. In nucleotides, the CDR3 is TGTGCCAGCAGTTACCGGGACAGCCCCACAGATACGCAGTATTTT.

The chain is built from TRBV5-1 and TRBJ2-1, with 10 bases fitting TRBD2. V lost 0 bases and J lost 1; bases outside the gene matches: 1. CDR1 and CDR2 from the germline V gene are SGHRS and YFSETQ. The CDR3 runs 16 residues. The CDR3, as DNA: TGCGCCAGCAGCTTGGAGCGGGGGGGTTCCTACAATGAGCAGTTCTTC. Translation gives CASSLERGGSYNEQFF.

V gene TRBV2 combines with J gene TRBJ2-7, with 9 bases lining up with TRBD1. After removal of 7 bases from V and 5 bases from J, the junction contained 12 bases not matched to a gene. Germline CDR1 reads SNHLY; CDR2 reads FYNNEI. The CDR3 runs 15 residues. CDR3 amino acids: CASKPRDGTGHEQYF. CDR3 DNA sequence: TGTGCCAGCAAACCCAGAGATGGGACAGGGCACGAGCAGTACTTC.

Only one count was recorded for this clone. The gene calls are TRBV15 and TRBJ1-3; 9 positions match TRBD1. CDR1 LNHNV and CDR2 YYDKDF come from the germline V gene (reference sequence). There are 16 residues in the CDR3. V lost 5 bases, J lost 7 bases, and 12 bases stayed unmatched. CDR3 amino acids: CATSREGQGKSNTIYF. As DNA, the CDR3 is TGTGCCACCAGCCGCGAGGGACAGGGTAAATCCAACACCATATATTTT.

The sample holds one count of this clone. The chain joins TRBV11-3 to TRBJ2-5; unclear D gene. Trimming removed 4 bases at V and 4 bases at J, with 10 bases between. This CDR3 contains 13 residues. Per the germline V gene, CDR1 is SGHNT and CDR2 is YENEEA. CDR3 in DNA: TGTGCCAGCAGCTCAGGTGTCGGAGAGACCCAGTACTTC. This sequence encodes CASSSGVGETQYF.

The chain couples TRBV6-5 to TRBJ1-3; TRBD1 aligns across 10 bases. The CDR3 runs to 14 residues. Germline-derived CDR1 and CDR2 are MNHEY and SVGAGI. V dropped 6 bases and J dropped 6; count of bases not matched to a gene: 5. CDR3 in DNA: TGTGCCAGCAGGAGACAGGGGGCGGCAAACACCATATATTTT. Translation gives CASRRQGAANTIYF.

The gene calls are TRBV11-2 and TRBJ2-2, with TRBD2 matching 8 bases. The CDR3 totals 18 residues. V lost 8 bases, J lost 5 bases, and 19 bases stayed unmatched. Germline V gene data show CDR1 as SGHAT and CDR2 as FQNNGV. The CDR3 reads CASDFRGGRVGSTGELFF. CDR3 bases: TGTGCCAGCGACTTCCGCGGGGGGCGCGTGGGATCAACCGGGGAGCTGTTTTTT.

This clone has only one observation. V and J are TRBV9 and TRBJ1-5; no reliable D call. Trimming stripped 0 bases from V and 7 bases from J, with 8 bases between. Germline CDR1 is SGDLS and CDR2 is YYNGEE. The CDR3 has 13 residues. Here the CDR3 reads CASSVEGGQPQHF. The CDR3, as DNA: TGTGCCAGCAGCGTAGAGGGAGGGCAGCCCCAGCATTTT.

V usage is TRBV2 and J usage is TRBJ2-5, with D perhaps matching TRBD2 (5 bases). The CDR3 length is 15 residues. Deletions cut 6 bases from V and 5 bases from J, with 19 bases between. The germline V gene has CDR1 SNHLY and CDR2 FYNNEI. As DNA, the CDR3 is TGTGCCAGCAGCCCCCGGAGGCGCGGGTCGGAGACCCAGTACTTC. This gives the protein CASSPRRRGSETQYF.

This chain connects TRBV6-1 to TRBJ1-2, with 10 bases matching TRBD1. The junction had 13 bases not matched to a gene; V was cut back by 8 bases and J by 4 bases. The germline gives CDR1 MNHNS, CDR2 SASEGT. There are 16 residues in the CDR3. The CDR3 DNA is TGTGCCAGCCGTGGGGGACAGGGGCTTTCCTCCTATGGCTACACCTTC. As protein: CASRGGQGLSSYGYTF.

The chain uses TRBV11-2 and TRBJ2-6, with D perhaps TRBD2 (7 bases). Germline V lookup: CDR1 SGHAT, CDR2 FQNNGV. The CDR3 length is 15 residues. Trimming removed 6 bases from V and 2 bases from J, with 11 bases in between. This chain's CDR3 is CASRLGGAGANVLTF. As DNA, the CDR3 is TGTGCCAGCAGACTAGGGGGGGCTGGGGCCAACGTCCTGACTTTC. The full variable domain, in which reference TRBV11-2 and TRBJ2-6 provide the parts outside the CDR3, is EAGVAQSPRYKIIEKRQSVAFWCNPISGHATLYWYQQILGQGPKLLIQFQNNGVVDDSQLPKDRFSAERLKGVDSTLKIQPAKLEDSAVYLCASRLGGAGANVLTFGAGSRLTVL.

The chain's CDR3 is CAWSGSSGGSNYGYTF. CDR3 bases: TGTGCCTGGAGTGGATCTTCAGGGGGCTCTAACTATGGCTACACCTTC. V and J are TRBV30 and TRBJ1-2; 8 bases align to TRBD1. Germline values: CDR1 GTSNPN, CDR2 SVGIG (reference sequence). CDR3 size: 16 residues. V was pared by 1 base and J by 0 bases, with 7 bases of the junction left unmatched.

The chain couples TRBV7-9 to TRBJ2-2; the match to TRBD2 covers 11 bases. Losses at the gene ends were 5 bases for V and 6 bases for J; bases not matched to a gene: 5. Germline V CDR1 and CDR2: SEHNR, FQNEAQ (reference sequence). The CDR3 spans 15 residues. CDR3: CASSELAGVAGELFF. DNA of the CDR3: TGTGCCAGCAGCGAACTAGCGGGAGTGGCCGGGGAGCTGTTTTTT.

This clone was detected once. The gene calls are TRBV9 and TRBJ2-2; 8 bases align to TRBD2. J was trimmed by 4 bases and V by 4 bases; bases with no gene match: 3. Germline lookup yields CDR1 SGDLS and CDR2 YYNGEE. The CDR3 loop spans 14 amino acids. The CDR3 sequence: CASSRGGPTGELFF. The CDR3 DNA sequence: TGTGCCAGCAGCCGCGGGGGGCCCACCGGGGAGCTGTTTTTT. Variable domain in full (rest from reference TRBV9 and TRBJ2-2): DSGVTQTPKHLITATGQRVTLRCSPRSGDLSVYWYQQSLDQGLQFLIQYYNGEERAKGNILERFSAQQFPDLHSELNLSSLELGDSALYFCASSRGGPTGELFFGEGSRLTVL.

The chain links TRBV28 to TRBJ1-2, with 7 bases lining up with TRBD1. The ends lost 6 bases at V and 4 bases at J; junction bases unmatched: 5. The CDR3 loop spans 13 amino acids. Germline CDR1 and CDR2: MDHEN and SYDVKM. The CDR3 DNA reads TGTGCCAGCAGCTGGGGACAGAGCTATGGCTACACCTTC. Protein sequence: CASSWGQSYGYTF.

This clone was picked up a small number of times. The chain carries TRBV6-6 and TRBJ1-5; D might be TRBD1 (5 bases). This CDR3 contains 15 residues. V lost 2 bases, J lost 1 base, and 9 bases lay in between. Germline CDR1 reads MNHNY; CDR2 reads SVGAGI (reference sequence). The CDR3 sequence: CASSYPAGSNQPQHF. In DNA form, the CDR3 reads TGTGCCAGCAGTTACCCCGCAGGGAGCAATCAGCCCCAGCATTTT.

V and J are TRBV12-3 or TRBV12-4 and TRBJ1-1; D not resolved. CDR3 size: 10 residues. V shed 8 bases and J shed 7 bases, with 8 bases lying between them. The CDR3 here is CASAIGEAFF. As DNA, the CDR3 is TGTGCCAGCGCCATCGGTGAAGCTTTCTTT.

The rearrangement joins TRBV13 to TRBJ1-2; 9 bases map to TRBD1. The germline gives CDR1 PRHDT, CDR2 FYEKMQ (reference sequence). The length of the CDR3 is 14 residues. Trimming cost V 5 bases and J 2 bases; bases outside gene matches: 3. CDR3 nucleotides: TGTGCCAGCAGCCATGGGACAGGGAACTATGGCTACACCTTC. Encoded protein: CASSHGTGNYGYTF.

The chain recombines TRBV19 with TRBJ1-5; TRBD1 matches at 9 bases. The V gene's germline CDR1 is LNHDA and CDR2 SQIVND (reference sequence). This CDR3 contains 16 residues. Unmatched junction bases numbered 6, after V lost 6 bases and J lost 0 bases. CDR3 bases: TGTGCCAGTAGGAACCGGGACAGGGCTAGCAATCAGCCCCAGCATTTT. Translated: CASRNRDRASNQPQHF.

This sequence joins TRBV19 and TRBJ1-5, with D possibly matching TRBD1 (6 bases). The CDR3 sequence is 14 residues long. Per germline, CDR1 LNHDA and CDR2 SQIVND (reference sequence). Trimming removed 2 bases from V and 5 bases from J, with 10 bases in between. CDR3 loop: CASSIKQGDQPQHF. The CDR3 region has the DNA TGTGCCAGTAGTATAAAACAGGGTGATCAGCCCCAGCATTTT.

V and J are TRBV9 and TRBJ1-2; no reliable D call. Between the trimmed V and J ends, which lost 0 bases and 6 bases, there was a span of 9 bases. The CDR3 totals 13 residues. Germline V gene lookup returns CDR1 SGDLS and CDR2 YYNGEE. Here the CDR3 DNA reads TGTGCCAGCAGCGTAGGTTGGGGAGATGGCTACACCTTC. Its translation: CASSVGWGDGYTF. Drawing the rest from reference TRBV9 and TRBJ1-2, the complete variable domain is DSGVTQTPKHLITATGQRVTLRCSPRSGDLSVYWYQQSLDQGLQFLIQYYNGEERAKGNILERFSAQQFPDLHSELNLSSLELGDSALYFCASSVGWGDGYTFGSGTRLTVV.

CDR3 sequence reads: CASSPTTRRETQYF. CDR3 bases: TGTGCCAGCAGCCCAACGACTAGAAGGGAGACCCAGTACTTC. This chain joins TRBV6-2 or TRBV6-3 and TRBJ2-5, with D possibly being TRBD2 (6 bases). With 6 bases removed from V and 5 bases from J, the gap between germline ends came to 16 bases. Germline values: CDR1 MNHEY, CDR2 SVGEGT. This CDR3 has 14 amino acids.